The following is a T cell receptor beta chain sequence with its context. Its cognate antigen is unknown. The data were produced by immunoSEQ multiplex PCR, yet TCRdb's version contains in-frame clones alone and is incomplete. This sample yields 2 million to 2.5 million clones, of which approximately 93% are seen a single time; 0.39% belongs to the top ten. The sample belongs to a study of shared clonotypes between healthy human individuals. Study-wide background: CD4 naive cells filled three plates per donor, CD4 memory three, CD8 naive two and CD8 memory one.

Study findings and constraints: Non-shared clonotypes were found to have lower generation probabilities than the clonotypes that were shared by all four of the sorted-subset donors. Compared with memory subsets, naive subsets generally had larger estimated richness.

This CDR3 is built from 16 residues. CDR1 and CDR2 from the germline V gene are SGHNT and YYREEE (reference sequence). V was clipped by 0 bases and J by 1 base; unmatched bases: 1. V usage is TRBV5-4 and J usage is TRBJ2-1, with TRBD2 matching 10 bases. Sequenced input: naive CD4+ T cells from PBMCs. Subset here: CD45RA+ positively selected. The receptor comes from a man between 18 and 29 years old in good health. Some clones in this sample may be carry-over from other donors' samples. CDR3 bases: TGTGCCAGCAGCTTGGGACTAGCGGGTTCCTACAATGAGCAGTTCTTC. Protein: CASSLGLAGSYNEQFF.